The sequence of this TCR beta chain was determined in a study of blood T cell repertoires in COVID-19. The V gene end was trimmed by 5 bases and the J gene end by 4 bases; junction bases not matched to a gene: 11. CDR3 size: 16 residues. Germline V gene data show CDR1 as SEHNR and CDR2 as FQNEAQ (reference sequence). This table comes from immunoSEQ multiplex PCR, and its TCRdb copy is limited to in-frame clones, with some not included. This sample carries fewer than 150,000 clones, 75% to 90% of them seen once, and the ten largest clones take around an eighth. V usage is TRBV7-9 and J usage is TRBJ2-3, with 8 positions matching TRBD2. What was sequenced was peripheral blood. The source is a human donor in a cohort sampled during active COVID-19. CDR3 protein: CASSNRGGYVSDTQYF. The CDR3 DNA follows: TGTGCCAGCAGCAACCGGGGGGGTTATGTGTCAGATACGCAGTATTTT.